Below, 30 T cell receptor beta chains from the same sample are listed, as sequenced in a study of blood T cell repertoires in COVID-19. Assay used: immunoSEQ multiplex PCR; TCRdb lists only in-frame clones, some missing. This table has roughly 320,000 clones, roughly 85% appearing once. Sequenced input: peripheral blood. These receptors originate from a human donor in a cohort sampled during active COVID-19.

The V call is TRBV6-5, the J call TRBJ2-7, with 7 bases lining up with TRBD2. Germline CDR1 is MNHEY and CDR2 is SVGAGI. With 7 bases clipped from V and 1 base from J, the junction kept 7 bases outside the gene matches. This CDR3 has 14 residues. CDR3 nucleotide sequence: TGTGCCAGCATTTGGGGGGAGGGATCCTACGAGCAGTACTTC. Residues: CASIWGEGSYEQYF.

The chain is built from TRBV19 and TRBJ1-5; 10 nucleotides agree with TRBD1. J gave up 7 bases and V 6 bases, and 9 bases lay outside the gene matches. The germline V gene encodes CDR1 LNHDA and CDR2 SQIVND (reference sequence). There are 15 residues in the CDR3. The CDR3 DNA is TGTGCCAGTAGAACCCTGACAGGGGGCATCCAGCCCCAGCATTTT. As protein: CASRTLTGGIQPQHF.

The chain recombines TRBV24-1 with TRBJ2-6, with TRBD2 identical over 9 bases. The V gene's germline CDR1 is KGHDR and CDR2 SFDVKD. J was trimmed by 0 bases and V by 3 bases; bases with no gene match: 8. The CDR3 loop spans 19 amino acids. Here the CDR3 reads CATSDPIAGAASGANVLTF. CDR3 sequence (DNA): TGTGCCACCAGTGATCCCATAGCGGGGGCCGCCTCTGGGGCCAACGTCCTGACTTTC.

The rearrangement uses TRBV7-9 and TRBJ2-7; TRBD1 agrees at 10 bases. Germline values: CDR1 SEHNR, CDR2 FQNEAQ (reference sequence). Trimming took 5 bases from V and 3 from J; bases not matched to a gene: 4. The CDR3 totals 14 residues. The CDR3 nucleotides are TGTGCCAGCAGCCCGACAGGGGGCGTCTACGAGCAGTACTTC. It codes for CASSPTGGVYEQYF.

The gene calls are TRBV3-1 (or the pseudogene TRBV3-2) and TRBJ2-3; the D is unclear. The CDR3 is 12 amino acids. Germline V CDR1 and CDR2: LGHDT, YNNKEL (reference sequence). Trimming left V 3 bases short and J 7 bases short, with 8 bases between. The CDR3 here is CASSQGFYTQYF. CDR3 DNA: TGTGCCAGCAGCCAGGGCTTTTATACGCAGTATTTT.

This chain uses TRBV7-3 with TRBJ2-1, with D perhaps TRBD2 (6 bases). Germline V gives CDR1 SGHTA, CDR2 FQGTGA. V dropped 0 bases and J dropped 7 bases, with 19 bases sitting between them. The CDR3 sequence is 17 residues long. Here the CDR3 reads CASSLTGSGFGGNEQFF. In DNA, the CDR3 is TGTGCCAGCAGCTTAACGGGTTCTGGGTTCGGGGGAAATGAGCAGTTCTTC.

A few counts support this clone. The chain carries TRBV9 and TRBJ1-1; D is unresolved. Germline CDR1 and CDR2: SGDLS and YYNGEE. V was trimmed by 3 bases and J by 7 bases, leaving 10 bases between them. CDR3 size: 12 residues. As DNA, the CDR3 is TGTGCCAGCAGCGCATCACCTAATGAAGCTTTCTTT. Translation gives CASSASPNEAFF.

The chain combines TRBV24-1 with TRBJ2-3; TRBD2 aligns across 15 bases. This CDR3 has 19 amino acids. The J segment lost 2 bases and the V segment lost 0 bases, leaving 5 bases of the junction unmatched. Germline lookup yields CDR1 KGHDR and CDR2 SFDVKD. The CDR3 nucleotides are TGTGCCACCAGTGATTTGGGACTAGCGGGGGGGCGTTTCACAGATACGCAGTATTTT. Its translation: CATSDLGLAGGRFTDTQYF.

This chain connects TRBV24-1 to TRBJ2-2, with 12 bases lining up with TRBD1. The CDR3 has 17 amino acids. Germline V gives CDR1 KGHDR, CDR2 SFDVKD. The ends lost 4 bases at V and 12 bases at J; junction bases unmatched: 14. The CDR3 loop reads CATSDRKGQGAYRQLFF. The CDR3 bases are TGTGCCACCAGTGACCGCAAGGGACAGGGGGCGTATAGACAGCTGTTTTTT.

The rearrangement links TRBV14 to TRBJ2-3, with D tentatively TRBD1 (5 bases). This CDR3 spans 13 amino acids. The germline V gene encodes CDR1 SGHDN and CDR2 FVKESK. V lost 6 bases to trimming and J lost 2 bases, with 9 bases between them. The CDR3 loop is CASRRQITDTQYF. The CDR3 nucleotides read TGTGCCAGCAGGAGACAGATCACAGATACGCAGTATTTT. Based on the CDR3 plus reference TRBV14 and TRBJ2-3, the full variable domain is EAGVTQFPSHSVIEKGQTVTLRCDPISGHDNLYWYRRVMGKEIKFLLHFVKESKQDESGMPNNRFLAERTGGTYSTLKVQPAELEDSGVYFCASRRQITDTQYFGPGTRLTVL.

This chain's CDR3 is CASSPLLLPDRGYGYTF. In DNA form, the CDR3 reads TGTGCCAGCTCACCTCTCCTCCTTCCTGACAGGGGGTATGGCTACACCTTC. This chain links TRBV18 with TRBJ1-2; TRBD1 matches at 9 bases. The V gene end was trimmed by 3 bases and the J gene end by 5 bases; junction bases not matched to a gene: 13. From germline, CDR1 is KGHSH and CDR2 LQKENI. The CDR3 is 17 residues long.

The chain uses TRBV19 and TRBJ2-3, with D hard to call. CDR3 length equals 14 residues. Germline CDR1 and CDR2: LNHDA and SQIVND (reference sequence). With 5 bases removed from V and 0 bases from J, the gap between germline ends came to 9 bases. In DNA form, the CDR3 reads TGTGCCAGTAGTGTTCAGGCTAGCACAGATACGCAGTATTTT. Translation gives CASSVQASTDTQYF.

CDR3 residues: CASSYTGTGGYNEQFF. DNA for the CDR3: TGTGCCAGCAGCTACACCGGGACAGGGGGCTACAATGAGCAGTTCTTC. V and J are TRBV9 and TRBJ2-1; 11 bases are a match to TRBD1. The ends lost 4 bases at V and 3 bases at J; junction bases unmatched: 6. The CDR3 extends over 16 amino acids. Germline values: CDR1 SGDLS, CDR2 YYNGEE. The full variable domain, completed using reference TRBV9 and TRBJ2-1, is DSGVTQTPKHLITATGQRVTLRCSPRSGDLSVYWYQQSLDQGLQFLIQYYNGEERAKGNILERFSAQQFPDLHSELNLSSLELGDSALYFCASSYTGTGGYNEQFFGPGTRLTVL.

The rearrangement links TRBV19 to TRBJ2-1, with D perhaps TRBD2 (5 bases). V was cut by 2 bases and J by 2 bases, with 7 bases left in between. CDR1 and CDR2 (germline): LNHDA, SQIVND (reference sequence). CDR3 length: 14 residues. The CDR3 DNA reads TGTGCCAGTAGTATATCCGGGGCCTACAATGAGCAGTTCTTC. Translating gives CASSISGAYNEQFF.

The chain combines TRBV5-1 with TRBJ2-3; 7 bases are shared with TRBD2. CDR3 length: 17 amino acids. Germline lookup yields CDR1 SGHRS and CDR2 YFSETQ. With V trimmed by 0 bases and J by 6 bases, 13 bases remained unmatched. CDR3 nucleotides: TGCGCCAGCAGCTTGGCCATACTAGCGATCCCCTCCGATACGCAGTATTTT. Its protein is CASSLAILAIPSDTQYF.

The V call is TRBV9, the J call TRBJ2-6; 8 bases map to TRBD1. This CDR3 has 18 amino acids. Per the germline V gene, CDR1 is SGDLS and CDR2 is YYNGEE. V was pared by 4 bases and J by 0 bases, with 9 bases of the junction left unmatched. The CDR3 nucleotides read TGTGCCAGCAGCCCCCGGGACAGGCCATACTCTGGGGCCAACGTCCTGACTTTC. This encodes CASSPRDRPYSGANVLTF.

J is TRBJ1-1 and V is TRBV5-4; 7 nucleotides align to TRBD1. The length of the CDR3 is 16 residues. Germline V gene lookup returns CDR1 SGHNT and CDR2 YYREEE (reference sequence). V dropped 2 bases and J dropped 0; count of bases not matched to a gene: 7. CDR3 sequence reads: CASSFPNGQVNTEAFF. The CDR3 nucleotides read TGTGCCAGCAGCTTTCCGAACGGACAGGTGAACACTGAAGCTTTCTTT.

The genes are TRBV5-1 and TRBJ2-1, with 9 bases that match TRBD1. V was clipped by 6 bases and J by 3 bases; unmatched bases: 4. Germline CDR1 reads SGHRS; CDR2 reads YFSETQ. This CDR3 has 14 amino acids. CDR3 residues: CASTRDRVYNEQFF. The CDR3 bases are TGCGCCAGCACACGGGACAGGGTCTACAATGAGCAGTTCTTC.

Turning to this clone: This same CDR3 is encoded by further DNA sequences in the sample. This sequence joins TRBV5-1 and TRBJ1-2; 9 nucleotides align to TRBD1. The CDR3 extends over 12 amino acids. The V segment lost 3 bases and the J segment 7 bases; nucleotides outside the gene matches: 1. Germline V gene data show CDR1 as SGHRS and CDR2 as YFSETQ. In nucleotides, the CDR3 is TGCGCCAGCAGCTCGACAGGGGGTGGCTACACCTTC. Encoded protein: CASSSTGGGYTF.

The chain is built from TRBV24-1 and TRBJ2-1, with TRBD1 matching 11 bases. Losses at the gene ends were 6 bases for V and 7 bases for J; bases not matched to a gene: 10. The germline gives CDR1 KGHDR, CDR2 SFDVKD. The CDR3 length is 16 residues. CDR3 sequence: CATSPTGQGENNEQFF. CDR3 coding DNA: TGTGCCACCAGTCCGACGGGACAGGGGGAAAATAATGAGCAGTTCTTC.

The chain uses TRBV2 and TRBJ1-4; a weak D match, TRBD1 (5 bases). Germline V lookup: CDR1 SNHLY, CDR2 FYNNEI. CDR3 length: 13 residues. The V and J ends lost 9 bases and 8 bases respectively, with 16 bases between them. Written as DNA, the CDR3 is TGTGCCAGTAAGGACACTGTCGAGGAAAAACTGTTTTTT. Encoded protein: CASKDTVEEKLFF.

In its sample, this clone was seen a few times. The gene calls are TRBV24-1 and TRBJ2-7; the D gene is possibly TRBD2 (7 bases). V was trimmed by 3 bases and J by 4 bases, leaving 21 bases between them. Germline-derived CDR1 and CDR2 are KGHDR and SFDVKD. There are 17 residues in the CDR3. The CDR3 bases are TGTGCCACCAGTGATCCACCTAGGGGGGGGGAAAGGTACGAGCAGTACTTC. Translated: CATSDPPRGGERYEQYF.

A single count supports this clone. The J gene is TRBJ2-7, the V gene TRBV7-9, with 7 bases that match TRBD1. This CDR3 is 13 amino acids long. Germline loops: CDR1 SEHNR, CDR2 FQNEAQ (reference sequence). Trimming removed 3 bases from V and 5 bases from J; junction bases left unmatched: 4. The CDR3 protein is CASSLGQIDEQYF. Here the CDR3 DNA reads TGTGCCAGCAGCTTGGGACAGATCGACGAGCAGTACTTC.

Worth noting for this clone: Other DNA sequences in the same sample also yield this CDR3. In DNA, the CDR3 is TGTGCCAGCAGTTTAGTGGGGGGGCAGGAGGCTTTCTTT. Translated: CASSLVGGQEAFF. V usage is TRBV12-3 or TRBV12-4 and J usage is TRBJ1-1; the D gene is possibly TRBD1 (6 bases). V dropped 1 base and J dropped 11 bases, with 14 bases sitting between them. This CDR3 has 13 amino acids.

This clone was recorded many times. The rearrangement joins TRBV27 to TRBJ2-7, with 8 bases fitting TRBD1. The length of the CDR3 is 13 residues. J gave up 5 bases and V 6 bases, and 6 bases lay outside the gene matches. CDR1 and CDR2 from the germline V gene are MNHEY and SMNVEV (reference sequence). CDR3 in DNA: TGTGCCAGCAGAGACGGACAGGGCCACGAGCAGTACTTC. Its translation is CASRDGQGHEQYF.

V gene TRBV19 combines with J gene TRBJ1-4; 7 bases align to TRBD1. Germline V gives CDR1 LNHDA, CDR2 SQIVND (reference sequence). The CDR3 spans 15 residues. The trim removed 4 bases at V and 4 bases at J, leaving 6 bases unmatched. CDR3 amino acids: CASSRSGQYNEKLFF. The CDR3 DNA follows: TGTGCCAGTAGTAGATCGGGACAGTATAATGAAAAACTGTTTTTT.

This chain connects TRBV5-1 to TRBJ2-2; 10 bases fit TRBD2. The trim removed 3 bases at V and 5 bases at J, leaving 4 bases unmatched. This CDR3 comprises 15 residues. The germline V gene encodes CDR1 SGHRS and CDR2 YFSETQ. The CDR3 sequence: CASSSLAGVTGELFF. The CDR3 DNA sequence: TGCGCCAGCAGCTCCCTAGCGGGGGTGACCGGGGAGCTGTTTTTT.

J is TRBJ2-7 and V is TRBV19; possible D gene TRBD1, 5 bases. From germline, CDR1 is LNHDA and CDR2 SQIVND (reference sequence). Trimming stripped 10 bases from V and 2 bases from J, with 12 bases between. The CDR3 spans 12 residues. CDR3 sequence reads: CATSTVTYEQYF. CDR3 nucleotide sequence: TGTGCCACCTCGACAGTAACCTACGAGCAGTACTTC. The variable domain in full, completed from reference TRBV19 and TRBJ2-7, reads DGGITQSPKYLFRKEGQNVTLSCEQNLNHDAMYWYRQDPGQGLRLIYYSQIVNDFQKGDIAEGYSVSREKKESFPLTVTSAQKNPTAFYLCATSTVTYEQYFGPGTRLTVT.

V usage is TRBV6-5 and J usage is TRBJ1-1, with no clear D. Germline V gives CDR1 MNHEY, CDR2 SVGAGI. Trimming cost V 2 bases and J 0 bases, with 7 bases left between them. This CDR3 is built from 14 residues. The CDR3 spells CASSYGRMNTEAFF. DNA for the CDR3: TGTGCCAGCAGTTACGGGAGGATGAACACTGAAGCTTTCTTT.

J is TRBJ1-1 and V is TRBV6-5; TRBD1 matches 9 bases. The V and J ends lost 6 bases and 3 bases, in that order; junction bases with no gene match: 2. The CDR3 is 13 residues long. CDR1 is MNHEY, CDR2 SVGAGI, per germline. Here the CDR3 reads CASRRQGDTEAFF. The CDR3, as DNA: TGTGCCAGCAGAAGACAGGGGGACACTGAAGCTTTCTTT.